A selection of T cell receptor beta chains follows, all from one sample in a study of shared clonotypes between healthy human individuals. Profiling relied on immunoSEQ multiplex PCR, and the TCRdb table lists in-frame clones only, not all of them. Among 2 million to 2.5 million clones listed, about nine tenths were seen once. Material: naive CD4+ T cells from PBMCs. The source of these receptors is a man between 18 and 35 years old in good health. Some clones in this sample may be carry-over from other donors' samples. Both conserved end residues are part of each CDR3. Each record gives: V gene, CDR3 length, clone size, J gene, D gene, CDR3 protein, CDR3 DNA. D genes are given only for firm matches. The size of a clone is reported for some rows only, either as once, few or many, or as a class for expanded clones.

V: TRBV18; length: 14; size: .; J: TRBJ1-4; D: .; CDR3: CASSTQQKDEKLFF; DNA: TGTGCCAGCTCGACCCAACAGAAGGATGAAAAACTGTTTTTT
V: TRBV6-6; length: 13; size: once; J: TRBJ2-7; D: TRBD2; CDR3: CASRREATYEQYF; DNA: TGTGCCAGCCGGCGGGAGGCGACCTACGAGCAGTACTTC
V: TRBV30; length: 13; size: .; J: TRBJ2-2; D: .; CDR3: CAHTRLNTGELFF; DNA: TGTGCCCACACTCGACTTAACACCGGGGAGCTGTTTTTT
V: TRBV5-8; length: 16; size: .; J: TRBJ1-1; D: .; CDR3: CASSWGTITMNTEAFF; DNA: TGTGCCAGCAGCTGGGGGACAATAACCATGAACACTGAAGCTTTCTTT
V: TRBV2; length: 13; size: .; J: TRBJ2-5; D: TRBD1; CDR3: CASSNTGAETQYF; DNA: TGTGCCAGCAGTAACACAGGGGCCGAGACCCAGTACTTC
V: TRBV5-6; length: 14; size: .; J: TRBJ2-5; D: TRBD1; CDR3: CASSGTAHRQTQYF; DNA: TGTGCCAGCAGCGGGACAGCGCACCGCCAGACCCAGTACTTC
V: TRBV27; length: 14; size: .; J: TRBJ2-5; D: .; CDR3: CASSLSNLQETQYF; DNA: TGTGCCAGCAGTTTATCCAATCTGCAAGAGACCCAGTACTTC
V: TRBV5-1; length: 15; size: .; J: TRBJ2-3; D: TRBD1; CDR3: CASSTVDRATDTQYF; DNA: TGCGCCAGCAGCACCGTCGACAGGGCTACAGATACGCAGTATTTT
V: TRBV7-2; length: 15; size: .; J: TRBJ2-5; D: TRBD2; CDR3: CASSPPLAGEETQYF; DNA: TGTGCCAGCAGCCCCCCCCTAGCGGGAGAAGAGACCCAGTACTTC
V: TRBV5-1; length: 12; size: .; J: TRBJ2-7; D: .; CDR3: CASSTGIDEQYF; DNA: TGCGCCAGCTCCACTGGGATCGACGAGCAGTACTTC
V: TRBV6-5; length: 14; size: .; J: TRBJ1-2; D: TRBD1; CDR3: CASSTDRADYGYTF; DNA: TGTGCCAGCAGTACTGACAGGGCGGACTATGGCTACACCTTC
V: TRBV9; length: 13; size: .; J: TRBJ2-5; D: .; CDR3: CASSAHPAETQYF; DNA: TGTGCCAGCAGCGCACACCCCGCCGAGACCCAGTACTTC
V: TRBV7-8; length: 13; size: .; J: TRBJ2-5; D: .; CDR3: CASSFGGSETQYF; DNA: TGTGCCAGCAGCTTCGGAGGAAGTGAGACCCAGTACTTC
V: TRBV2; length: 13; size: .; J: TRBJ1-4; D: .; CDR3: CASSVRGNEKLFF; DNA: TGTGCCAGCAGTGTTCGGGGTAATGAAAAACTGTTTTTT
V: TRBV20-1; length: 11; size: .; J: TRBJ2-1; D: .; CDR3: CSAGLSGEQFF; DNA: TGCAGTGCTGGACTTTCCGGTGAGCAGTTCTTC
V: TRBV9; length: 13; size: few; J: TRBJ1-1; D: .; CDR3: CASSVQGSTEAFF; DNA: TGTGCCAGCAGCGTACAGGGGTCGACTGAAGCTTTCTTT
V: TRBV14; length: 15; size: .; J: TRBJ1-1; D: .; CDR3: CASSHADLRDTEAFF; DNA: TGTGCCAGCAGCCACGCCGACCTACGGGACACTGAAGCTTTCTTT
V: TRBV5-1; length: 15; size: .; J: TRBJ2-3; D: .; CDR3: CASSLGQQATDTQYF; DNA: TGCGCCAGCAGCTTGGGACAGCAAGCAACAGATACGCAGTATTTT
V: TRBV19; length: 14; size: .; J: TRBJ2-4; D: .; CDR3: CASSRDLTKNIQYF; DNA: TGTGCCAGTAGTCGGGACCTAACCAAAAACATTCAGTACTTC
V: TRBV19; length: 14; size: .; J: TRBJ1-2; D: .; CDR3: CASSIVQANYGYTF; DNA: TGTGCCAGTAGTATTGTTCAGGCTAACTATGGCTACACCTTC
V: TRBV27; length: 16; size: .; J: TRBJ2-4; D: .; CDR3: CASSSRQHLAKNIQYF; DNA: TGTGCCAGCAGTTCACGACAGCATCTAGCCAAAAACATTCAGTACTTC
V: TRBV6-5; length: 14; size: .; J: TRBJ2-3; D: TRBD2; CDR3: CASRIAGDTDTQYF; DNA: TGTGCCAGCAGAATAGCGGGAGACACAGATACGCAGTATTTT
V: TRBV29-1; length: 12; size: .; J: TRBJ2-3; D: .; CDR3: CSVEVAADTQYF; DNA: TGCAGCGTTGAAGTCGCCGCAGATACGCAGTATTTT
V: TRBV9; length: 15; size: .; J: TRBJ1-5; D: TRBD1; CDR3: CASSYSGTGNQPQHF; DNA: TGTGCCAGCAGCTATAGTGGGACAGGGAATCAGCCCCAGCATTTT
V: TRBV5-8; length: 15; size: .; J: TRBJ1-3; D: TRBD1; CDR3: CASSHRGINGNTIYF; DNA: TGTGCCAGCAGCCACAGGGGGATTAACGGAAACACCATATATTTT
V: TRBV5-1; length: 16; size: .; J: TRBJ2-2; D: TRBD2; CDR3: CASSSASGRAPGELFF; DNA: TGCGCCAGCAGCTCCGCTAGCGGGAGGGCCCCCGGGGAGCTGTTTTTT
V: TRBV5-1; length: 11; size: .; J: TRBJ2-3; D: .; CDR3: CASSSQDTQYF; DNA: TGCGCCAGCAGCTCCCAGGATACGCAGTATTTT
V: TRBV18; length: 15; size: .; J: TRBJ1-2; D: TRBD1; CDR3: CASSPGDSPNYGYTF; DNA: TGTGCCAGCTCACCGGGGGACAGCCCTAACTATGGCTACACCTTC
V: TRBV28; length: 15; size: .; J: TRBJ1-2; D: .; CDR3: CASSFSGALNYGYTF; DNA: TGTGCCAGCAGTTTTTCAGGGGCCCTAAACTATGGCTACACCTTC
V: TRBV21-1; length: 11; size: .; J: TRBJ1-2; D: .; CDR3: CASSKGVGYTF; DNA: TGTGCCAGCAGCAAAGGGGTCGGCTACACCTTC
V: TRBV29-1; length: 13; size: once; J: TRBJ2-7; D: .; CDR3: CSVDLGRRGEQYF; DNA: TGCAGCGTTGATTTGGGGCGGCGAGGAGAGCAGTACTTC
V: TRBV30; length: 12; size: .; J: TRBJ2-1; D: .; CDR3: CAWSRPYNEQFF; DNA: TGTGCCTGGAGTCGGCCCTACAATGAGCAGTTCTTC
V: TRBV12-5; length: 13; size: .; J: TRBJ2-5; D: .; CDR3: CASGFGRQETQYF; DNA: TGTGCTAGTGGTTTCGGCAGACAAGAGACCCAGTACTTC
V: TRBV5-4; length: 14; size: .; J: TRBJ2-2; D: .; CDR3: CASSFSPNTGELFF; DNA: TGTGCCAGCAGCTTTTCCCCGAACACCGGGGAGCTGTTTTTT
V: TRBV5-1; length: 14; size: .; J: TRBJ2-5; D: TRBD1; CDR3: CASRPGQGSETQYF; DNA: TGCGCCAGCAGACCCGGACAGGGTTCGGAGACCCAGTACTTC
V: TRBV28; length: 15; size: .; J: TRBJ2-2; D: .; CDR3: CASSFGQSHTGELFF; DNA: TGTGCCAGCAGCTTCGGACAGAGCCACACCGGGGAGCTGTTTTTT
V: TRBV9; length: 13; size: .; J: TRBJ1-2; D: .; CDR3: CASSYPGVYGYTF; DNA: TGTGCCAGCAGCTATCCGGGGGTCTATGGCTACACCTTC
V: TRBV5-1; length: 13; size: .; J: TRBJ1-2; D: .; CDR3: CASSLGAGNGYTF; DNA: TGCGCCAGCAGCTTAGGAGCAGGGAATGGCTACACCTTC
V: TRBV28; length: 15; size: .; J: TRBJ2-4; D: .; CDR3: CASSLSPTLRDIQYF; DNA: TGTGCCAGCAGTTTATCCCCCACCCTCCGGGACATTCAGTACTTC
V: TRBV5-4; length: 16; size: .; J: TRBJ2-2; D: .; CDR3: CASSLRRALDTGELFF; DNA: TGTGCCAGCAGCTTACGGAGGGCATTGGACACCGGGGAGCTGTTTTTT
V: TRBV18; length: 15; size: .; J: TRBJ2-7; D: TRBD2; CDR3: CASSVTSGGHYEQYF; DNA: TGTGCCAGCTCAGTTACTAGCGGGGGGCACTACGAGCAGTACTTC
V: TRBV15; length: 16; size: .; J: TRBJ2-3; D: TRBD2; CDR3: CATSRAGGRSTDTQYF; DNA: TGTGCCACCAGCAGAGCGGGAGGGAGGTCCACAGATACGCAGTATTTT
V: TRBV4-2; length: 16; size: .; J: TRBJ2-7; D: .; CDR3: CASSQPSTGRSYEQYF; DNA: TGTGCCAGCAGCCAACCCTCGACAGGACGTTCCTACGAGCAGTACTTC
V: TRBV4-2; length: 18; size: .; J: TRBJ2-3; D: TRBD2; CDR3: CASSQEASGRRDGDTQYF; DNA: TGTGCCAGCAGCCAAGAGGCTAGCGGGAGGAGGGACGGAGATACGCAGTATTTT
V: TRBV18; length: 17; size: .; J: TRBJ2-6; D: TRBD2; CDR3: CASSPGLARSGANVLTF; DNA: TGTGCCAGCTCACCCGGACTAGCGCGCTCTGGGGCCAACGTCCTGACTTTC
V: TRBV27; length: 13; size: .; J: TRBJ1-4; D: .; CDR3: CASSRTWGEKLFF; DNA: TGTGCCAGCAGTCGGACCTGGGGTGAAAAACTGTTTTTT
V: TRBV5-1; length: 18; size: .; J: TRBJ2-7; D: .; CDR3: CASSLPPGDVHPPYEQYF; DNA: TGCGCCAGCAGCTTGCCCCCCGGGGACGTTCACCCCCCCTACGAGCAGTACTTC
V: TRBV2; length: 15; size: .; J: TRBJ2-1; D: TRBD2; CDR3: CASSPVERGFGEQFF; DNA: TGTGCCAGCAGTCCGGTGGAGCGGGGTTTCGGTGAGCAGTTCTTC
V: TRBV15; length: 14; size: .; J: TRBJ1-4; D: TRBD1; CDR3: CATSMDRPPEKLFF; DNA: TGTGCCACCAGCATGGACAGGCCTCCCGAAAAACTGTTTTTT
V: TRBV9; length: 17; size: .; J: TRBJ2-3; D: TRBD2; CDR3: CASSVTAGRAGGDTQYF; DNA: TGTGCCAGCAGCGTGACGGCGGGCCGAGCGGGAGGAGATACGCAGTATTTT
V: TRBV18; length: 14; size: once; J: TRBJ2-2; D: .; CDR3: CASSQQVNTGELFF; DNA: TGTGCCAGCTCGCAACAGGTTAACACCGGGGAGCTGTTTTTT
V: TRBV25-1; length: 16; size: .; J: TRBJ2-5; D: TRBD1; CDR3: CASSASTGVLAETQYF; DNA: TGTGCCAGCAGTGCGTCGACAGGGGTGCTTGCGGAGACCCAGTACTTC
V: TRBV7-2; length: 14; size: once; J: TRBJ2-1; D: .; CDR3: CASSLVASYNEQFF; DNA: TGTGCCAGCAGCTTGGTGGCCTCCTACAATGAGCAGTTCTTC
V: TRBV4-3; length: 15; size: .; J: TRBJ2-7; D: TRBD1; CDR3: CASSRSQGDTYEQYF; DNA: TGCGCCAGCAGCCGGTCTCAGGGGGATACCTACGAGCAGTACTTC
V: TRBV9; length: 15; size: .; J: TRBJ2-7; D: TRBD1; CDR3: CASSVGQGYSYEQYF; DNA: TGTGCCAGCAGCGTAGGACAGGGATACTCCTACGAGCAGTACTTC
V: TRBV30; length: 18; size: .; J: TRBJ1-5; D: TRBD1; CDR3: CAWSVGPLPRDRGQPQHF; DNA: TGTGCCTGGAGTGTTGGGCCCCTTCCTAGGGACAGGGGTCAGCCCCAGCATTTT
V: TRBV9; length: 13; size: .; J: TRBJ1-1; D: TRBD1; CDR3: CASSNQGGTEAFF; DNA: TGTGCCAGCAGCAACCAGGGGGGGACTGAAGCTTTCTTT
V: TRBV5-1; length: 16; size: once; J: TRBJ1-1; D: .; CDR3: CASSPSSRGGRTEAFF; DNA: TGCGCCAGCAGCCCTTCGTCCAGGGGAGGGAGAACTGAAGCTTTCTTT
V: TRBV6-7; length: 11; size: few; J: TRBJ1-1; D: .; CDR3: CASSYSFEAFF; DNA: TGTGCCAGCAGTTACTCGTTTGAAGCTTTCTTT
V: TRBV28; length: 16; size: .; J: TRBJ2-7; D: .; CDR3: CASSPSIGNLRYEQYF; DNA: TGTGCCAGCTCCCCTTCAATTGGGAATTTGAGGTACGAGCAGTACTTC